The 2 T cell receptor beta chains given below trace back to one sample, sequenced in a study of blood T cell repertoires in COVID-19. TCRdb's copy holds only in-frame clones and misses some; the assay was immunoSEQ multiplex PCR. The sample includes roughly 60,000 clones, roughly 80% seen only once; the top ten take around 10%. Sample: peripheral blood. The source is an elderly man with COVID-19, enrolled during active disease.

This clone has just a few counts. This chain links TRBV7-3 with TRBJ1-2, with 7 bases that match TRBD1. From germline, CDR1 is SGHTA and CDR2 FQGTGA. J lost 4 bases, V lost 5 bases, and 19 bases had no gene match. The CDR3 is made up of 18 amino acids. The CDR3 bases are TGTGCCAGCAGCCCAGGAGGGGACTCCAGGGGGGTCGGCTATGGCTACACCTTC. Its translation is CASSPGGDSRGVGYGYTF.

The chain recombines TRBV7-2 with TRBJ1-6; D ambiguous. The CDR3 length is 16 residues. Germline values: CDR1 SGHTA, CDR2 FQGNSA. Trimming took off 5 bases at V and 9 bases at J, with 20 bases between the two ends. CDR3 region: CASSTTLPPSSSPLHF. The CDR3 DNA reads as TGTGCCAGCAGCACGACTCTACCCCCGAGCAGTTCACCCCTCCACTTT.